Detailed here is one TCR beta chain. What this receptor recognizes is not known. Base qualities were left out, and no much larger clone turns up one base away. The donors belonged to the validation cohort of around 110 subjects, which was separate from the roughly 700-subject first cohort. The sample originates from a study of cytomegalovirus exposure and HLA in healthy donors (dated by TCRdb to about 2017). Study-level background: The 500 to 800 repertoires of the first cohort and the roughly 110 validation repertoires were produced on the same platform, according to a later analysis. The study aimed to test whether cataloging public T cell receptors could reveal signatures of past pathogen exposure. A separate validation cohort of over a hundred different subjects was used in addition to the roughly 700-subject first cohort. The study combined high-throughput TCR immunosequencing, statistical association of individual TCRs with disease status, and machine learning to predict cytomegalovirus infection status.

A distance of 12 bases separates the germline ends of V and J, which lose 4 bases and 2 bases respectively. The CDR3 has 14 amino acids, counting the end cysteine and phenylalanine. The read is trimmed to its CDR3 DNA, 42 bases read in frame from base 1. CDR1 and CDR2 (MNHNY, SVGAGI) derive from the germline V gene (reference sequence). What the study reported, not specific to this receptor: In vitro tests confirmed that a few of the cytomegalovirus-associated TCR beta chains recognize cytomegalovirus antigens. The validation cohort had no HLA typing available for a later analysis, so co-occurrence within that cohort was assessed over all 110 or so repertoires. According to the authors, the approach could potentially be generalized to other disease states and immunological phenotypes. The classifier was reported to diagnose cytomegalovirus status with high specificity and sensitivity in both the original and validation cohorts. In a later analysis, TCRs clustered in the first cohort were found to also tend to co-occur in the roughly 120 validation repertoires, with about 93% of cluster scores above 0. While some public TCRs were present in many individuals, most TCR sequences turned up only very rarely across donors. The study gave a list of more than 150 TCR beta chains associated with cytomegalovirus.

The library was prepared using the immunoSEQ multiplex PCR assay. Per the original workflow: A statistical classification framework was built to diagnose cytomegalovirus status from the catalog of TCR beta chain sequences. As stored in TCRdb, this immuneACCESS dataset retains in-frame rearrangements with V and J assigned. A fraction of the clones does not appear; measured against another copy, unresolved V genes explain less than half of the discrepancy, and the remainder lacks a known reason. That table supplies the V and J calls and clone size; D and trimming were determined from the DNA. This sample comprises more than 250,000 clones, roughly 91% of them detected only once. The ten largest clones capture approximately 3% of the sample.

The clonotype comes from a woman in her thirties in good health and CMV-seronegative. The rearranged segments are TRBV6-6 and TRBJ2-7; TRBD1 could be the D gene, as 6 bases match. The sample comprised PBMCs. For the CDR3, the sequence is CASSSDSDPYEQYF. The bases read TGTGCCAGCAGTTCGGACAGTGACCCCTACGAGCAGTACTTC.